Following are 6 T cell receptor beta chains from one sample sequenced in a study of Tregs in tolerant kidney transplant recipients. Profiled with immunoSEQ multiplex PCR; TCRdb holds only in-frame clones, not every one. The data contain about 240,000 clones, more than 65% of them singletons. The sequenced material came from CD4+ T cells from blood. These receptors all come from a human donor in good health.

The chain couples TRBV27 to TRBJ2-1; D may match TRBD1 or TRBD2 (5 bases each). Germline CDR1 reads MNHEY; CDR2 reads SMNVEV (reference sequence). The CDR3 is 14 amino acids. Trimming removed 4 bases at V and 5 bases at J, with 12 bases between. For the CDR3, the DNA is TGTGCCAGCAGTTCCGGGACCAGCAACAATGAGCAGTTCTTC. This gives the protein CASSSGTSNNEQFF.

In nucleotides, the CDR3 is TGTGCCAGCAGCGTAGCGTCAACTAATGAAAAACTGTTTTTT. Translating it yields CASSVASTNEKLFF. V gene TRBV9 combines with J gene TRBJ1-4; D is unclear. V shed 0 bases and J shed 0 bases, with 3 bases lying between them. The CDR3 spans 14 residues. Germline values: CDR1 SGDLS, CDR2 YYNGEE.

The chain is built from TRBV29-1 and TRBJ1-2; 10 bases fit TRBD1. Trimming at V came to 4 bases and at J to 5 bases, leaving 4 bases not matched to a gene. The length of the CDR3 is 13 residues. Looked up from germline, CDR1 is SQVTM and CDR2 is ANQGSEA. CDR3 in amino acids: CSVGGQGWYGYTF. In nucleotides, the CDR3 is TGCAGCGTTGGGGGACAGGGGTGGTATGGCTACACCTTC.

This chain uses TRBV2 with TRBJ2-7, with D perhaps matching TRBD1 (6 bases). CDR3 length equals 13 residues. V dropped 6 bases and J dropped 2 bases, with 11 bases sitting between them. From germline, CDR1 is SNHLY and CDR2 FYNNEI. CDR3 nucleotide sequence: TGTGCCAGCAGAGCGACAGGAGCCTACGAGCAGTACTTC. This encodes CASRATGAYEQYF.

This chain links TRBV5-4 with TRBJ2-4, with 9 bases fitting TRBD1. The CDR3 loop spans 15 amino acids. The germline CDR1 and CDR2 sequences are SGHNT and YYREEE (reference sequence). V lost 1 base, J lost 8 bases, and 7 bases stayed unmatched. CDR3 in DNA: TGTGCCAGCAGCTTGTCCGGGACAGGGTTTTACATTCAGTACTTC. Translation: CASSLSGTGFYIQYF. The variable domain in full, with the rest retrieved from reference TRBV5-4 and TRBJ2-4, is ETGVTQSPTHLIKTRGQQVTLRCSSQSGHNTVSWYQQALGQGPQFIFQYYREEENGRGNFPPRFSGLQFPNYSSELNVNALELDDSALYLCASSLSGTGFYIQYFGAGTRLSVL.

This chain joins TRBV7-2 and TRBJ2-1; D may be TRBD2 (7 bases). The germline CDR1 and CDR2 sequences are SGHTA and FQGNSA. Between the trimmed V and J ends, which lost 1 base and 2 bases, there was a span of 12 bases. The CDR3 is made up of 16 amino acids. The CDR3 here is CASSLVAGAAYNEQFF. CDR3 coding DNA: TGTGCCAGCAGCTTAGTGGCGGGGGCTGCCTACAATGAGCAGTTCTTC.